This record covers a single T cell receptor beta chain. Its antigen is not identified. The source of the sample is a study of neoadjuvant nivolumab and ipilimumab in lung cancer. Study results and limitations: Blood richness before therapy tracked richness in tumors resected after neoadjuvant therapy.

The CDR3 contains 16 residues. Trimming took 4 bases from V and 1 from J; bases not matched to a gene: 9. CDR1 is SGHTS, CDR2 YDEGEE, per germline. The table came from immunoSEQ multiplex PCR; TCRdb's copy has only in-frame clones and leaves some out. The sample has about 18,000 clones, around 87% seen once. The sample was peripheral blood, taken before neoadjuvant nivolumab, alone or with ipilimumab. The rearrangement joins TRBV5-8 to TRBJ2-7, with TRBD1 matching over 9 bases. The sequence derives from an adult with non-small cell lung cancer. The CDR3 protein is CASSPLDRGHSYEQYF. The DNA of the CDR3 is TGTGCCAGCAGCCCACTGGACAGGGGCCATTCCTACGAGCAGTACTTC.